Shown below are 5 T cell receptor beta chains from a single sample sequenced in a study of T-cell reconstitution after alpha-beta-depleted transplantation in children listed by TCRdb under 2016. The library was generated by PCR. TCRdb records Illumina HiSeq 2500 as the sequencer. To normalize quantification of the TCRbeta repertoire, the TCR libraries were built with molecular barcoding that relied on unique molecular identifiers. TCRdb trimmed the raw reads at Q25, called clones with MiXCR and kept productive beta chains. Each entry merges the rows of one CDR3 protein and shows their most common DNA and genes. For this sample the table gives about 610,000 distinct CDR3 sequences, of which roughly 10% were detected only once. The ten largest clones add up to roughly 3.9% of the sample. Source: PBMCs from the stem cell graft donor, taken from the stem cell graft. The origin of the receptors is a human donor who donated a stem cell graft to a child with acute myeloid leukemia.

Comment on this clonotype: A single base separates this from a much larger clone, so it may be a read error. The chain is built from TRBV7-2 and TRBJ2-2; D is unresolved. The CDR3 loop spans 14 amino acids. Per germline, CDR1 SGHTA and CDR2 FQGNSA. The CDR3 is CANSSRRLTGELFF. The DNA for the CDR3 is TGTGCCAACAGCTCTAGGCGTCTCACCGGGGAGCTGTTTTTT.

The rearrangement joins TRBV3-1 to TRBJ2-7; 8 positions agree with TRBD2. Germline CDR1 reads LGHDT; CDR2 reads YNNKEL (reference sequence). V shed 4 bases and J 4 bases; nucleotides not matched to a gene: 18. The CDR3 sequence is 18 residues long. CDR3 DNA sequence: TGTGCCAGCAGCCCCCCCCGAGGTAGCGGGACATTCCATTACGAGCAGTACTTC. Protein: CASSPPRGSGTFHYEQYF.

This clonotype was counted a few times. The chain couples TRBV4-2 to TRBJ1-1; weak D call: TRBD1 (6 bases). Germline-derived CDR1 and CDR2 are LGHNA and YNFKEQ. The ends were cut back, 4 bases at V and 11 bases at J, with 23 bases in the middle. CDR3 length equals 15 residues. CDR3 nucleotide sequence: TGTGCCAGCAGCCCAAGGGCTCAGGGGCATGCCAATGCTTTCTTT. Its protein product is CASSPRAQGHANAFF.

The rearrangement uses TRBV29-1 and TRBJ2-1, with 10 bases that match TRBD2. Germline CDR1 is SQVTM and CDR2 is ANQGSEA. V shed 7 bases and J 9 bases; nucleotides not matched to a gene: 9. The CDR3 loop spans 13 amino acids. The CDR3 here is CSAPSGSGTEQFF. CDR3 bases: TGCAGCGCGCCTAGCGGGAGTGGGACTGAGCAGTTCTTC.

This clonotype has only a few counts. The chain couples TRBV29-1 to TRBJ1-2; 8 nucleotides align to TRBD1. The CDR3 has 14 amino acids. V lost 1 base to trimming and J lost 4 bases; unmatched junction nucleotides: 5. Germline values: CDR1 SQVTM, CDR2 ANQGSEA. The CDR3 protein is CSVEGSGGGYGYTF. CDR3 nucleotides: TGCAGCGTTGAAGGTTCAGGGGGCGGCTATGGCTACACCTTC.